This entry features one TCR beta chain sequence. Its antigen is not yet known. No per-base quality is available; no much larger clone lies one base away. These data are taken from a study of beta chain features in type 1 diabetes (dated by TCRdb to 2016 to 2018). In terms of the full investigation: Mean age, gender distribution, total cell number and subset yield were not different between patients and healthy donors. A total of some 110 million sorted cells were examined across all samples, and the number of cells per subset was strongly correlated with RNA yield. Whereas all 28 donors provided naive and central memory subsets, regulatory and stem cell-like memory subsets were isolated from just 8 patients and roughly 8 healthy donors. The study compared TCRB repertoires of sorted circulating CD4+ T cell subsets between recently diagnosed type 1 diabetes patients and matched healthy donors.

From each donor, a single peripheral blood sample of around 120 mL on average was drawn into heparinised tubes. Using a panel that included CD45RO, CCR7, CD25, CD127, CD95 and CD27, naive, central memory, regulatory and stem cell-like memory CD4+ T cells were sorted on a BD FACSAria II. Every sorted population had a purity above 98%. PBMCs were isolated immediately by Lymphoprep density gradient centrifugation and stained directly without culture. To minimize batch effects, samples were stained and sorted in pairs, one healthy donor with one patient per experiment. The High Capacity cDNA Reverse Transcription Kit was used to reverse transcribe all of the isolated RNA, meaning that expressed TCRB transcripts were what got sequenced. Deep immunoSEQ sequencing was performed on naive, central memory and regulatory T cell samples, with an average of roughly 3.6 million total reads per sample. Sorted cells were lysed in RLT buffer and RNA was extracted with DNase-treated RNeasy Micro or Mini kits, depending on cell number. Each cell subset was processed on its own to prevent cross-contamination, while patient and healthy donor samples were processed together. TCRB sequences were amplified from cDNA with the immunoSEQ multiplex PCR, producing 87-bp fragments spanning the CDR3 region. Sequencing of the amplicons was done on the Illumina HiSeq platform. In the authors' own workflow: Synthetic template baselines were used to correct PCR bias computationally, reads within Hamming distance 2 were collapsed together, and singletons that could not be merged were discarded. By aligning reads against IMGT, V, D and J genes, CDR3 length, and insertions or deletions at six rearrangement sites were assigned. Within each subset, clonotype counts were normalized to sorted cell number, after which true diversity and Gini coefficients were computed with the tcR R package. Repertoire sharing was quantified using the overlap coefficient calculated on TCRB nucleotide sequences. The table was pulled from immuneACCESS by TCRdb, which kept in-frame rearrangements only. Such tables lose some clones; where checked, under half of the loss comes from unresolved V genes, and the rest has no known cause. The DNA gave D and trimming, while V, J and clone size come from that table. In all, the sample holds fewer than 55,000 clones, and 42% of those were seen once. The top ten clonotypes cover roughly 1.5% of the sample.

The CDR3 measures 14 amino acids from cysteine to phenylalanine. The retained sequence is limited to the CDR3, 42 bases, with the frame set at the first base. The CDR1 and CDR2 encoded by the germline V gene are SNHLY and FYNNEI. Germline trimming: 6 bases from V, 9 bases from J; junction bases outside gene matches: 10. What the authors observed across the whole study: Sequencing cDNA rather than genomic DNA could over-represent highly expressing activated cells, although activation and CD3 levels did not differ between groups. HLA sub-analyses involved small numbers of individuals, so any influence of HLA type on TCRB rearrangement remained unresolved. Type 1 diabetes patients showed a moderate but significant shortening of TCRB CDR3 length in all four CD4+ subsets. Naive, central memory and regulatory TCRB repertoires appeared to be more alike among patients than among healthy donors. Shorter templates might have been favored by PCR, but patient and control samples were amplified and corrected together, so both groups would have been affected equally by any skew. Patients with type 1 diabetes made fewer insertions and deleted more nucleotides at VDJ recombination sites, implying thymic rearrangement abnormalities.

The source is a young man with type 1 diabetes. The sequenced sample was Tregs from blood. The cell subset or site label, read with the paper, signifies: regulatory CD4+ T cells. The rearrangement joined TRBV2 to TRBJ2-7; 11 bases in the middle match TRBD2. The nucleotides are TGTGCCAGCAGCGGACTAGCGGGCGCAAGTCCGCAGTACTTC. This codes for CASSGLAGASPQYF.